This T cell receptor beta chain was retrieved from a study of T-cell memory formation after mild COVID-19. Overall study: TCR clustering was largely donor specific.

TCRdb recomputed calls from the 5' RACE reads with MiXCR, one row per CDR3 protein. The sample has fewer than 450,000 distinct CDR3 sequences, around 20% seen once; the top ten hold around 12%. This clonotype has just a few counts. The antigen remains unidentified. Germline V gene sequence: CDR1 LGHNA, CDR2 YSLEER. V lost 4 bases and J lost 0, with 13 bases in between. The CDR3 totals 15 residues. Study results and limitations: Clones which contracted sat mainly in CM and EM if CD4+, and in EMRA if CD8+. The appearance of some responding clones in pre-infection memory suggested that cross-reactive memory joined.

This sequence originates from an adult woman who had mild COVID-19 (a few samples of this study predate the infection). Cell type and time point are not known. This chain links TRBV4-3 with TRBJ2-7; D is undetermined. Sequencing was carried out using PBMCs or a T cell subset sorted from them (not recorded which). The CDR3 reads CASSRHGETSYEQYF. In DNA form, the CDR3 reads TGCGCCAGCAGCCGACATGGCGAAACCTCCTACGAGCAGTACTTC.